Included here is one T cell receptor (beta chain) sequence, with context. V shed 4 bases and J 2 bases; nucleotides not matched to a gene: 5. Germline lookup yields CDR1 MGHRA and CDR2 YSYEKL. The CDR3 totals 15 residues. The data derive from a study of blood T cell repertoires in COVID-19. Looking at the study overall: COVID-19 samples from acute and convalescent phases originated in the United States, Italy and Spain.

The method was immunoSEQ multiplex PCR; TCRdb's version includes in-frame clones alone and lacks a portion of them. The table has roughly 360,000 clones, more than 70% seen once; the top ten hold 1.3%. The V gene is TRBV4-1, the J gene TRBJ2-7; the match to TRBD1 covers 10 bases. Sequenced: PBMCs or T cells enriched from blood (not recorded which). The sequence was collected from a man aged 25 to 40 who had recovered from COVID-19. CDR3 protein: CASSLSDRGAYEQYF. CDR3 in DNA: TGCGCCAGCAGCCTTTCGGACAGGGGGGCCTACGAGCAGTACTTC.